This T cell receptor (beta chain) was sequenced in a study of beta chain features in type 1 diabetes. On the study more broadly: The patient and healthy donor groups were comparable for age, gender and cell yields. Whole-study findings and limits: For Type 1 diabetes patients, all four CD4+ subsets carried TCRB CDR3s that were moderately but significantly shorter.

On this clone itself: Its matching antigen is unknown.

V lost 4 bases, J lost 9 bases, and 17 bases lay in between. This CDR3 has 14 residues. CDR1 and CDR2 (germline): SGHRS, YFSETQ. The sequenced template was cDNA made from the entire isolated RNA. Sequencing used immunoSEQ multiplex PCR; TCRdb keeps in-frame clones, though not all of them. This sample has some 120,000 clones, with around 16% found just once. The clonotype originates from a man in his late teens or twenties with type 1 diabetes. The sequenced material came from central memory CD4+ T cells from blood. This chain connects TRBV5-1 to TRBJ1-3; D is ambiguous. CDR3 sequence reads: CASSPAAEVGTIYF. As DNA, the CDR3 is TGCGCCAGCAGCCCGGCGGCAGAAGTCGGCACCATATATTTT.